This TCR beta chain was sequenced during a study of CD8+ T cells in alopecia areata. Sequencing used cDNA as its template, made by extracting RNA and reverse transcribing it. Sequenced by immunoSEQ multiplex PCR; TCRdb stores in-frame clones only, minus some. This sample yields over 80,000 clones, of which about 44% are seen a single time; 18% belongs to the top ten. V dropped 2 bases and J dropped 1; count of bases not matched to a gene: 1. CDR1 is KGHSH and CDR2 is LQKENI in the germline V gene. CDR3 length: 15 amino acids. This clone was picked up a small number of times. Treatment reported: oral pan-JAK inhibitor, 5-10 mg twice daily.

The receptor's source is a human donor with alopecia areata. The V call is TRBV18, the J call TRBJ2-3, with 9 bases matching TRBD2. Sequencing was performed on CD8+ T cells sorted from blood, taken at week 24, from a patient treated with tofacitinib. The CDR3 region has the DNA TGTGCCAGCTCACCAGAGCGGGAGGGCACAGATACGCAGTATTTT. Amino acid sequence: CASSPEREGTDTQYF.